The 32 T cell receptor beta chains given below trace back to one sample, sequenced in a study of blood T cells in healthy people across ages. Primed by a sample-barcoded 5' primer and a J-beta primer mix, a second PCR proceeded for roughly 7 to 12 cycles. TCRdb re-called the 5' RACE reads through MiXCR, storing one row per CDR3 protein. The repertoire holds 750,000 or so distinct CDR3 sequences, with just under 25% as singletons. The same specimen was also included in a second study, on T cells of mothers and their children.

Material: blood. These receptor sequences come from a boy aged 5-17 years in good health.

CDR3 residues: CASSLSGTSGIDEQFF. For the CDR3, the DNA is TGTGCCAGCAGCTTATCAGGGACTAGCGGGATCGATGAGCAGTTCTTC. The chain couples TRBV7-2 to TRBJ2-1; 13 bases match TRBD2. Trimming removed 2 bases from V and 8 bases from J; junction bases left unmatched: 6. Germline values: CDR1 SGHTA, CDR2 FQGNSA. This CDR3 is 16 amino acids long. The complete variable domain, with remaining parts taken from reference TRBV7-2 and TRBJ2-1, reads GAGVSQSPSNKVTEKGKDVELRCDPISGHTALYWYRQSLGQGLEFLIYFQGNSAPDKSGLPSDRFSAERTGGSVSTLTIQRTQQEDSAVYLCASSLSGTSGIDEQFFGPGTRLTVL.

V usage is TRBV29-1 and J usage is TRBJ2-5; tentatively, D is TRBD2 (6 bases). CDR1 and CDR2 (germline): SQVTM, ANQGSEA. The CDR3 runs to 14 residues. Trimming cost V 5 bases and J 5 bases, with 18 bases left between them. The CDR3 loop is CSVLHLGTLETQYF. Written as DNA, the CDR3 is TGCAGCGTTTTACACCTCGGGACTTTGGAGACCCAGTACTTC.

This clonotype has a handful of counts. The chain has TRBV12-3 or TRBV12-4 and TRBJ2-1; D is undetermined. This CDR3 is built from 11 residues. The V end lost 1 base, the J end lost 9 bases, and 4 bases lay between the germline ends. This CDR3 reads CASSLDSEQFF. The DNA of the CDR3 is TGTGCCAGCAGTTTAGATAGTGAGCAGTTCTTC.

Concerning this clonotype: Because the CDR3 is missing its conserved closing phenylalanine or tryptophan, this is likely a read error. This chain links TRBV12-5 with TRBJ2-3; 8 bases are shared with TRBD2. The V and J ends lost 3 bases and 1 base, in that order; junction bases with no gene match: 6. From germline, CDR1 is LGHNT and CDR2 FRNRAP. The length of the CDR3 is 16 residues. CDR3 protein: CASGFSVAGRTDTQYL. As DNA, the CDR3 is TGTGCTAGTGGTTTCTCTGTAGCGGGGCGCACAGATACGCAGTATCTT.

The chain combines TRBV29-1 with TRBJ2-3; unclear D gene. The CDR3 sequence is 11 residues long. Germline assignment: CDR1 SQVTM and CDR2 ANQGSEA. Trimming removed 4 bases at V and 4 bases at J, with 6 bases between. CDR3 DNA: TGCAGCGTTGCGACTGCAGATACGCAGTATTTT. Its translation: CSVATADTQYF.

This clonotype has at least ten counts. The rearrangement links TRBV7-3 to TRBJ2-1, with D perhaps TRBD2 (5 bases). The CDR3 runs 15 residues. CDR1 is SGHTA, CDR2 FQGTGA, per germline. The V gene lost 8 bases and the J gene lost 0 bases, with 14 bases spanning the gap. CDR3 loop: CASSPTGDSYNEQFF. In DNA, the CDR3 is TGTGCCAGCTCACCAACCGGGGACTCCTACAATGAGCAGTTCTTC.

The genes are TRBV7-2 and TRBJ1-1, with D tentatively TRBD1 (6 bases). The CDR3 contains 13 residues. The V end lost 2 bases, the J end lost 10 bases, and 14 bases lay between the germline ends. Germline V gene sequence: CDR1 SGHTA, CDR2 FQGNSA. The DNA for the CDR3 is TGTGCCAGCAGCTTAAGTGGAGGGGGGGGAGCTTTCTTT. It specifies CASSLSGGGGAFF.

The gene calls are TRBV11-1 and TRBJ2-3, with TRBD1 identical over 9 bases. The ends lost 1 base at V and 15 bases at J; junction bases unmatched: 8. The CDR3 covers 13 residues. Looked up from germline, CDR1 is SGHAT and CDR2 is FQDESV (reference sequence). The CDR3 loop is CASSLGFGTGPYF. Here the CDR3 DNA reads TGTGCCAGCAGCTTAGGATTTGGGACAGGGCCTTATTTT.

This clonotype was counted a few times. In DNA form, the CDR3 reads TGTGCCAGCAGCCAAGGCCTGGTAGCGGGAGGTGAGCAGTTCTTC. It codes for CASSQGLVAGGEQFF. The rearrangement links TRBV3-1 to TRBJ2-1; 10 nucleotides match TRBD2. CDR1 is LGHDT, CDR2 YNNKEL, per germline (reference sequence). The CDR3 spans 15 residues. J gave up 9 bases and V 1 base, and 6 bases lay outside the gene matches.

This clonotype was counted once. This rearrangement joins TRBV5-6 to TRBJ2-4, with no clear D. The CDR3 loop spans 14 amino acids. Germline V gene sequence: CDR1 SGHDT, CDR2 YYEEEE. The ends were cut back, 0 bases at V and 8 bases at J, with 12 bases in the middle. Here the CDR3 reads CASSLASRWDIQYF. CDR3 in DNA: TGTGCCAGCAGCTTGGCCTCCCGGTGGGACATTCAGTACTTC.

CDR3 coding DNA: TGTGCCAGCAGCTTACCGGGGGCCCCGGGGGGCAATGAGCAGTTCTTC. This encodes CASSLPGAPGGNEQFF. V usage is TRBV7-2 and J usage is TRBJ2-1, with a weak D call TRBD2 (7 bases). This CDR3 is built from 16 residues. Per the germline V gene, CDR1 is SGHTA and CDR2 is FQGNSA. V dropped 2 bases and J dropped 6 bases, with 17 bases sitting between them.

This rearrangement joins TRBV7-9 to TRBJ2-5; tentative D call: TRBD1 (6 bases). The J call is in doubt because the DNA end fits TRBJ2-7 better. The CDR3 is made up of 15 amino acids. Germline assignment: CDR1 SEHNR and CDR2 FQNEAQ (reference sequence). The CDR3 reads CASSATRGRAYEQYF. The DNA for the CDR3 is TGTGCCAGCAGCGCCACCAGGGGCAGGGCCTACGAGCAGTACTTC.

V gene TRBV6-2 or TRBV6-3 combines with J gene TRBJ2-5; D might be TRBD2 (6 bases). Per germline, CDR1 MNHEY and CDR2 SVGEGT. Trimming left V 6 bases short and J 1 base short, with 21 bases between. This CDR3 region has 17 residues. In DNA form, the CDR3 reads TGTGCCAGCAGCGCCCCGTCTTATCCGCGGGGCCAAGAGACCCAGTACTTC. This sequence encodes CASSAPSYPRGQETQYF.

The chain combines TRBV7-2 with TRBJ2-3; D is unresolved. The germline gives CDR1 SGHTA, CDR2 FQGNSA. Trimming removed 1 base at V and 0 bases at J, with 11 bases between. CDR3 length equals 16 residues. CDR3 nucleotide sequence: TGTGCCAGCAGCTTAGGGCAGGCCGGTAGCACAGATACGCAGTATTTT. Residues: CASSLGQAGSTDTQYF.

CDR3 sequence (DNA): TGTGCCAGCAGCTTGCTAGCGGGAGCCCTCCAAGAGACCCAGTACTTC. Translating it yields CASSLLAGALQETQYF. This sequence joins TRBV28 and TRBJ2-5, with TRBD2 matching over 10 bases. The CDR3 length is 16 residues. Germline CDR1 and CDR2: MDHEN and SYDVKM. V lost 6 bases and J lost 1; bases outside the gene matches: 8.

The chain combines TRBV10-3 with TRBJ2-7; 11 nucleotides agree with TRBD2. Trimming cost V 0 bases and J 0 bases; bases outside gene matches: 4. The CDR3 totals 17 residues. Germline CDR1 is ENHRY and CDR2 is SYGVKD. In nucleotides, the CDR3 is TGTGCCATCAGTGAGTCGAGTGGGACTAGCGGCTCCTACGAGCAGTACTTC. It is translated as CAISESSGTSGSYEQYF.

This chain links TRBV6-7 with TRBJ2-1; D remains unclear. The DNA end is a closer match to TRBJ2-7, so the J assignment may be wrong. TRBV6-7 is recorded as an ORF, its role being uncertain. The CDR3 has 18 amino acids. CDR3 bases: TGTGCCAGCAGTTCGTCCCCCTTTATAGGGATTTGGTCCTACGAGCAGTACTTC. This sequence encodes CASSSSPFIGIWSYEQYF.

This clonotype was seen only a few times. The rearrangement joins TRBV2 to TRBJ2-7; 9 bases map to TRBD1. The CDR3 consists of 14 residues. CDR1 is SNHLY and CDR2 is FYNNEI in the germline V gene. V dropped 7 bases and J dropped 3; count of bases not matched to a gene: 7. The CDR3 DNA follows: TGTGCCAGCATTCCGGGACAGGGTCTCTACGAGCAGTACTTC. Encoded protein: CASIPGQGLYEQYF. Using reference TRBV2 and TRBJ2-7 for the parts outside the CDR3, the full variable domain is EPEVTQTPSHQVTQMGQEVILRCVPISNHLYFYWYRQILGQKVEFLVSFYNNEISEKSEIFDDQFSVERPDGSNFTLKIRSTKLEDSAMYFCASIPGQGLYEQYFGPGTRLTVT.

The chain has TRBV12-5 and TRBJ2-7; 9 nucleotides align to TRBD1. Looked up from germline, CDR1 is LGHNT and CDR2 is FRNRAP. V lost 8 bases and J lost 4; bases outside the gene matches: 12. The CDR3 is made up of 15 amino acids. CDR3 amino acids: CASNAAGTGFYEQYF. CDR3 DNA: TGTGCTAGTAACGCTGCCGGGACAGGGTTTTACGAGCAGTACTTC.

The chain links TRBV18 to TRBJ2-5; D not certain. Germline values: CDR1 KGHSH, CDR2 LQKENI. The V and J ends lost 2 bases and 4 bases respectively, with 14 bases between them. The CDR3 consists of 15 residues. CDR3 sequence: CASSPSLSRSETQYF. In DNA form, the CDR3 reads TGTGCCAGCTCACCATCCCTCAGTAGGTCAGAGACCCAGTACTTC.

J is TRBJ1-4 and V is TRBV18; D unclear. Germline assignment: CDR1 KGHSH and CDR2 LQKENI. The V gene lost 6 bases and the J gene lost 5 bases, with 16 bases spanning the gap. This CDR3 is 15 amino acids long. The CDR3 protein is CASSPEGRRNEKLFF. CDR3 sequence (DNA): TGTGCCAGCTCCCCGGAAGGGCGGCGGAATGAAAAACTGTTTTTT.

CDR3 region: CASSYSPGSQETQYF. The CDR3 nucleotides read TGTGCCAGCAGTTACTCACCAGGAAGCCAAGAGACCCAGTACTTC. The chain has TRBV6-6 and TRBJ2-5; no clear D. The V gene lost 0 bases and the J gene lost 1 base, with 9 bases spanning the gap. Germline lookup yields CDR1 MNHNY and CDR2 SVGAGI (reference sequence). The CDR3 loop spans 15 amino acids.

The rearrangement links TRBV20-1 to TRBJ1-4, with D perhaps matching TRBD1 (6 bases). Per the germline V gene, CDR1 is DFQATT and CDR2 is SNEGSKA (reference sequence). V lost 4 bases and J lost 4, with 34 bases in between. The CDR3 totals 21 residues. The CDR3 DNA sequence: TGCAGTGCTACCCGCCAACCTAGGGGGGGCACTTGGCAGATAAGTAATGAAAAACTGTTTTTT. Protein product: CSATRQPRGGTWQISNEKLFF.

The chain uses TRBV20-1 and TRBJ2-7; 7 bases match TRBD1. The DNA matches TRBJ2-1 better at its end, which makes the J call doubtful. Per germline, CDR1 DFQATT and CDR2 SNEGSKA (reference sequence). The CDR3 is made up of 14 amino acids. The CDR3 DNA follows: TGCAGTGCTCAGACCGGGACAGCCTACAATGAGCAGTTCTTC. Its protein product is CSAQTGTAYNEQFF.

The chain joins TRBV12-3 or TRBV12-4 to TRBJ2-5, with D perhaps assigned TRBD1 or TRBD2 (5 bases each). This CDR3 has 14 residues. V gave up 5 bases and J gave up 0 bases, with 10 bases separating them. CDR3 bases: TGTGCCAGCAGTCCCGGGGCTAACCAAGAGACCCAGTACTTC. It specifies CASSPGANQETQYF.

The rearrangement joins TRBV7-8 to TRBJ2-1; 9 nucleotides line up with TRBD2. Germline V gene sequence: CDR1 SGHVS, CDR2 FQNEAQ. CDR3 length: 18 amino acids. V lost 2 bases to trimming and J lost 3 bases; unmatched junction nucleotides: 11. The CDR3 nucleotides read TGTGCCAGCAGCTTACCCCACTTTAGCGGGGGAGTCTACAATGAGCAGTTCTTC. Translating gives CASSLPHFSGGVYNEQFF. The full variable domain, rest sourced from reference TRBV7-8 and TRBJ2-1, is GAGVSQSPRYKVAKRGQDVALRCDPISGHVSLFWYQQALGQGPEFLTYFQNEAQLDKSGLPSDRFFAERPEGSVSTLKIQRTQQEDSAVYLCASSLPHFSGGVYNEQFFGPGTRLTVL.

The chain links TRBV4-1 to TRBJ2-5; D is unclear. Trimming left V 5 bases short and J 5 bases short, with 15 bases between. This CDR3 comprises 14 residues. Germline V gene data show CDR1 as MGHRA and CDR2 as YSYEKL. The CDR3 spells CASSTNTLGETQYF. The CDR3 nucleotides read TGCGCCAGCAGCACGAATACCCTGGGGGAGACCCAGTACTTC.

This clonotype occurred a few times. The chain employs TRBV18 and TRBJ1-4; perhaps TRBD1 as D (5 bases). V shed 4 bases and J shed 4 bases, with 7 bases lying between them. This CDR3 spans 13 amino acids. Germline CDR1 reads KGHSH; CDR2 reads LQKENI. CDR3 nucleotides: TGTGCCAGCTCACGGGACGGTAATGAAAAACTGTTTTTT. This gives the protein CASSRDGNEKLFF.

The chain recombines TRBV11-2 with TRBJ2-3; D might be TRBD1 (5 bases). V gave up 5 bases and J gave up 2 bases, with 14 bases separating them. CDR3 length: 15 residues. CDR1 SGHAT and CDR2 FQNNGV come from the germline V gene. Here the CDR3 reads CASSVTVAYTDTQYF. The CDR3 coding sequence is TGTGCCAGCAGCGTGACAGTGGCGTACACAGATACGCAGTATTTT.

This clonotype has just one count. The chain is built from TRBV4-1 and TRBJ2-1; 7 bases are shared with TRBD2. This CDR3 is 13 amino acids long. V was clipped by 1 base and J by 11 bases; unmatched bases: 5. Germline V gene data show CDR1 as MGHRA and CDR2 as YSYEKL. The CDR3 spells CASSQGPGGKQFF. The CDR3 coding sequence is TGCGCCAGCAGCCAAGGGCCGGGAGGCAAGCAGTTCTTC.

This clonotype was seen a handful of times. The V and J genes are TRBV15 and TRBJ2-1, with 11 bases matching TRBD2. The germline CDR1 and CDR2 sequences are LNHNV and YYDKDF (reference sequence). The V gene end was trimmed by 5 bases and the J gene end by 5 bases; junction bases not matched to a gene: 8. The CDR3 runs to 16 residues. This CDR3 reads CATSRRGTSGDNEQFF. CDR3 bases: TGTGCCACCAGCCGGAGGGGGACTAGCGGAGACAATGAGCAGTTCTTC.

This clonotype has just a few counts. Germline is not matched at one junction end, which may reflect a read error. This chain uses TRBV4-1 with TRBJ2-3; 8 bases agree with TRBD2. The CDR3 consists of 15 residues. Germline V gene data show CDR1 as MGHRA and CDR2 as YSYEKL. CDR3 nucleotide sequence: TGCGCCAGCAACCAAGAGACTAGCGGCACAGATACGCAGTATTTT. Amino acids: CASNQETSGTDTQYF.